This T cell receptor (beta chain) came from a study of vaccination and CD4 T cells after COVID-19. Overall study context: The makeup of the convalescents was six males and four females, two of them Hispanic. Findings and limits, study-wide: From roughly 21 to 40, the median of SARS-CoV-2-reactive clonotypes rose without reaching significance.

Cultured CD4+ T-cell DNA underwent Oncomine TCR Beta short-read sequencing. Someone extracted genomic DNA from cultured CD4+ T cells. TCRdb used MiXCR to reprocess the PCR reads, holding one entry per CDR3 protein. This table holds about 8,500 distinct CDR3 sequences, roughly half found once. The treatment denotes: roughly 11-day PBMC culture with coronavirus spike peptide pools or control peptides (ViraFEST assay). In this sample, this clonotype turned up a few times. As yet, its antigen is unknown. V lost 5 bases, J lost 0 bases, and 12 bases lay in between. Germline V CDR1 and CDR2: LNHDA, SQIVND (reference sequence). The CDR3 loop spans 15 amino acids.

The receptor was isolated from a human donor who had recovered from COVID-19. Sequenced sample: CD4+ T cells from blood, cultured in vitro. The V gene is TRBV19, the J gene TRBJ2-3; a weak D match, TRBD2 (5 bases). The CDR3 sequence is CASSLRWTSTDTQYF. The CDR3 DNA follows: TGTGCCAGTAGTCTCAGGTGGACTAGCACAGATACGCAGTATTTT.